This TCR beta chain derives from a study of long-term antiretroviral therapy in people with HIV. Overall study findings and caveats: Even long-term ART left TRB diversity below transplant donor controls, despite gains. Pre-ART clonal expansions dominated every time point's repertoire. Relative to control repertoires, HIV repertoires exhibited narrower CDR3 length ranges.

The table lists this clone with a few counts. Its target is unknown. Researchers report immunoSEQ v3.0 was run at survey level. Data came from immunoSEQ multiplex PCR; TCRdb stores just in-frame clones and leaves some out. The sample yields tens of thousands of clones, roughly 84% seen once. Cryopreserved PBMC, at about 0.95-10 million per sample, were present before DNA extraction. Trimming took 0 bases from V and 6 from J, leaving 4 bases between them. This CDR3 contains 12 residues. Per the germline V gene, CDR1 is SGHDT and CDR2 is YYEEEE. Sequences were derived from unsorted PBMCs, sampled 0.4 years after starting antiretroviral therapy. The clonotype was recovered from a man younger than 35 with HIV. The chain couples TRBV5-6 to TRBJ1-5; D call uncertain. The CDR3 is CASSLVGQPQHF. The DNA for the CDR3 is TGTGCCAGCAGCTTGGTCGGTCAGCCCCAGCATTTT.